This T cell receptor beta chain is drawn from a study of blood T cell repertoires in COVID-19 (dated by TCRdb to the early 2020s). At the level of the whole study: Samples from collaborators originated in the United States, Italy and Spain and spanned both the acute and convalescent phases of COVID-19. The samples were drawn from the first 160 participants of the ongoing ImmuneRACE study and from under 1,500 subjects provided by 6 global collaborators. The material from the prospective study consisted of cDNA or gDNA derived from T cells, B-cell-depleted T cells, or PBMCs. The sample metadata nearly always contained a de-identified subject ID, COVID-19 status, age in years and sex. Subjects who had been exposed to COVID-19, were actively infected with it, or had recovered from it provided the deeply sampled blood TCRbeta repertoires that made up the dataset. Where available, HLA class I and class II types were taken from metadata supplied by the sample provider and were not determined by assay-based typing. The repertoires were made available in a free public database intended to serve as a resource for research on the immune response to SARS-CoV-2.

Collaborating institutions collected whole blood in K2EDTA tubes following their own protocols. Collaborator samples were shipped for TCRbeta analysis as frozen whole blood, isolated PBMCs, or DNA extracted from either sample type. Broad study findings and their caveats: The amount of clinical and demographic metadata varied by source and participant and was provided uncurated.

Taken from the germline V gene, the CDR1 and CDR2 loops are MNHEY and SVGEGT. Germline trimming: 7 bases from V, 5 bases from J; junction bases outside gene matches: 7. The CDR3 has 16 amino acids, counting the end cysteine and phenylalanine. The DNA shown is the 48-base CDR3, in frame from base 1. The immunoSEQ Assay, a bias-controlled multiplex PCR, was used to amplify TCRbeta CDR3 regions from genomic DNA. In the original analysis: Nucleated cell counts per sample were estimated from amplification of reference gene primers within the assay. To quantify the absolute abundance of each unique TCRbeta CDR3 rearrangement, sequence reads were collapsed and filtered. For each sample, productive Simpson clonality was calculated by taking the square root of Simpson's diversity index across productive rearrangements. This is the immuneACCESS table as TCRdb keeps it, with only in-frame sequences that have V and J called. A part of the clones is gone; compared with another copy, unresolved V genes explain less than half, and the rest is unexplained. V, J and clone size reflect that table, while D and trimming were determined from the DNA. This sample comprises about 130,000 clones, 75% to 90% of them detected only once. The ten largest clonotypes hold under 3% of the sample.

About this clone: Its antigen is currently not known. Per-base qualities were not stored, and no clone one base away is much larger.

Material: peripheral blood. In this chain, TRBV6-2 or TRBV6-3 is recombined with TRBJ2-2, with 13 junctional bases fitting TRBD2. The source of this sequence is a man in his forties or fifties with active COVID-19. The DNA sequence is given as TGTGCCAGCAACCCCGGACTAGCGGGGGTAACCGGGGAGCTGTTTTTT. Its coded protein is CASNPGLAGVTGELFF.